The rows below give T cell receptor beta chains drawn from one sample of a study of T cell repertoires in cytomegalovirus infection. TCRdb re-derived calls from the reads in MiXCR, one entry per CDR3 protein. Here the sample spans over 150,000 distinct CDR3 sequences, 15% to 20% being singletons. What was sequenced was CD8+ T cells from PBMCs. The origin of the receptors is a human donor in good health (CMV status not recorded). Some clones in this sample may be carry-over from other donors' samples. Each CDR3 is given with its conserved first and last residue. D genes are given only for firm matches. Size tells how often a clone was seen (once, few, many) or the class of an expanded clone, and some rows leave it out.

J	D	size	V	CDR3	DNA
TRBJ2-1	TRBD2	.	TRBV30	CAWMGGGASYNEQFF	TGTGCCTGGATGGGCGGGGGGGCGTCCTACAATGAGCAGTTCTTC
TRBJ2-1	TRBD1	.	TRBV3-1	CASSLDREAYNEQFF	TGTGCCAGCAGCCTGGACAGGGAAGCCTACAATGAGCAGTTCTTC
TRBJ1-2	.	many	TRBV7-2	CASSSGTVYGYTF	TGTGCCAGCAGCTCGGGGACTGTCTATGGCTACACCTTC
TRBJ2-7	.	.	TRBV20-1	CSARDQFSGLSREQYF	TGCAGTGCTAGAGATCAATTCTCCGGGCTTTCACGAGAGCAGTACTTC
TRBJ2-7	.	.	TRBV7-9	CASSSDTLGQDYEQYF	TGTGCCAGCAGCTCCGATACGCTGGGACAAGACTACGAGCAGTACTTC
TRBJ2-5	.	many	TRBV28	CASSRPLGHTQETQYF	TGTGCCAGCAGTCGCCCCTTAGGGCACACCCAAGAGACCCAGTACTTC
TRBJ2-5	.	few	TRBV27	CASSLDSAGETQYF	TGTGCCAGCAGTCTGGACTCGGCGGGGGAGACCCAGTACTTC
TRBJ2-5	.	few	TRBV12-3/TRBV12-4	CASSLDSGLGTQYF	TGTGCCAGCAGTTTAGACAGCGGCCTGGGGACCCAGTACTTC
TRBJ1-5	TRBD1	few	TRBV30	CAWSPGDREHQPQHF	TGTGCCTGGAGTCCCGGGGACAGGGAACATCAGCCCCAGCATTTT
TRBJ1-1	.	few	TRBV6-2/TRBV6-3	CASTLTSMNTEAFF	TGTGCCAGCACCCTGACATCGATGAACACTGAAGCTTTCTTT
TRBJ1-2	.	.	TRBV28	CASSLRDGVDYGYTF	TGTGCCAGCAGTTTGCGGGACGGCGTGGACTATGGCTACACCTTC
TRBJ2-3	.	many	TRBV7-8	CASSLRTVLTGVATDTQYF	TGTGCCAGCAGCCTCCGGACCGTGCTTACCGGAGTCGCCACAGATACGCAGTATTTT
TRBJ1-5	TRBD1	few	TRBV2	CATGTGSIYSNQPQHF	TGTGCCACCGGGACAGGGTCGATCTATAGCAATCAGCCCCAGCATTTT